Reported below is one TCR beta chain. CD8+ and CD4+ blood T cells underwent TCR beta sequencing. The data are from a study of CD8 T cells in Susac syndrome. Trimming cost V 4 bases and J 3 bases, with 9 bases left between them. The CDR3 is 13 amino acids. Per germline, CDR1 MDHEN and CDR2 SYDVKM. Random hexamers served to reverse transcribe roughly 0.45 to 1 ug RNA. TCRdb used MiXCR to reprocess the immunoSEQ multiplex PCR reads, holding one entry per CDR3 protein. Of under 550,000 distinct CDR3 sequences listed, 85% were seen once; the top ten hold 0.09% to 0.15%. The chain has TRBV28 and TRBJ1-2; D remains unclear. The clonotype originates from a human donor with multiple sclerosis. The sample taken for sequencing was CD8+ T cells from PBMCs. Written as DNA, the CDR3 is TGTGCCAGCAGTTGGAAGGAAGACTATGGCTACACCTTC. Protein sequence: CASSWKEDYGYTF.